The 20 T cell receptor beta chains reported below all come from one sample, sequenced in a study of cytomegalovirus exposure and HLA in healthy donors. The repertoire was sequenced with immunoSEQ multiplex PCR; TCRdb's copy has only in-frame clones and lacks some. The sample has 200,000 or so clones, around 83% seen once. The sample taken for sequencing was PBMCs. The receptors shown here come from a woman in her 30s in good health and CMV-seropositive.

This chain links TRBV15 with TRBJ1-5, with D possibly matching TRBD1 (5 bases). V lost 7 bases and J 6 bases, leaving 13 bases between the germline ends. Germline V lookup: CDR1 LNHNV, CDR2 YYDKDF (reference sequence). The CDR3 sequence is 13 residues long. The DNA of the CDR3 is TGTGCCACCAAAAGGGGAGGTACTCAGCCCCAGCATTTT. It translates to CATKRGGTQPQHF.

Comment on this clone: The same CDR3 also results from other DNA sequences found in this sample. The CDR3 coding sequence is TGTGCCCTTAGCGGGAGCTCCTACAATGAGCAGTTCTTC. It translates to CALSGSSYNEQFF. The rearrangement joins TRBV30 to TRBJ2-1; TRBD2 aligns across 9 bases. Trimming cost V 8 bases and J 0 bases; bases outside gene matches: 2. This CDR3 is built from 13 residues. Germline loops: CDR1 GTSNPN, CDR2 SVGIG (reference sequence).

In nucleotides, the CDR3 is TGTGCCAGCAGTTTCGGGACTAGCGGGAGAGGCAATGAGCAGTTCTTC. Translated, it gives CASSFGTSGRGNEQFF. The V gene is TRBV6-6, the J gene TRBJ2-1, with 14 positions matching TRBD2. CDR1 and CDR2 from the germline V gene are MNHNY and SVGAGI (reference sequence). The length of the CDR3 is 16 residues. Unmatched junction bases numbered 5, after V lost 4 bases and J lost 6 bases.

The gene calls are TRBV7-2 and TRBJ2-5; 11 bases are shared with TRBD2. J lost 4 bases, V lost 5 bases, and 6 bases had no gene match. Germline assignment: CDR1 SGHTA and CDR2 FQGNSA. There are 15 residues in the CDR3. The CDR3 spells CASSPTLAGGETQYF. CDR3 coding DNA: TGTGCCAGCAGCCCCACTCTAGCGGGAGGAGAGACCCAGTACTTC. Drawing the rest from reference TRBV7-2 and TRBJ2-5, the complete variable domain is GAGVSQSPSNKVTEKGKDVELRCDPISGHTALYWYRQSLGQGLEFLIYFQGNSAPDKSGLPSDRFSAERTGGSVSTLTIQRTQQEDSAVYLCASSPTLAGGETQYFGPGTRLLVL.

The rearrangement joins TRBV9 to TRBJ2-7; 10 bases map to TRBD2. V lost 2 bases to trimming and J lost 3 bases; unmatched junction nucleotides: 5. CDR1 and CDR2 from the germline V gene are SGDLS and YYNGEE. The CDR3 contains 15 residues. The DNA of the CDR3 is TGTGCCAGCAGCGTCGTCCCTAGCGGGAGCTACGAGCAGTACTTC. This gives the protein CASSVVPSGSYEQYF.

This clone has just a few counts. The DNA of the CDR3 is TGTGCCAGCAGCTTAGAGGCAGGGACTGAGGAGCCCCAGCATTTT. Protein: CASSLEAGTEEPQHF. This rearrangement joins TRBV7-8 to TRBJ1-5, with a weak D call TRBD1 (5 bases). This CDR3 has 15 amino acids. Deletions cut 1 base from V and 8 bases from J, with 15 bases between. Germline loops: CDR1 SGHVS, CDR2 FQNEAQ. Full variable domain (outside the CDR3, taken from reference TRBV7-8 and TRBJ1-5): GAGVSQSPRYKVAKRGQDVALRCDPISGHVSLFWYQQALGQGPEFLTYFQNEAQLDKSGLPSDRFFAERPEGSVSTLKIQRTQQEDSAVYLCASSLEAGTEEPQHFGDGTRLSIL.

The chain combines TRBV11-2 with TRBJ2-7; 8 bases match TRBD2. J gave up 3 bases and V 1 base, and 8 bases lay outside the gene matches. The germline gives CDR1 SGHAT, CDR2 FQNNGV. CDR3 length equals 16 residues. The CDR3 DNA reads TGTGCCAGCAGCTTAGGTGGGAGCGGGAGAGTCTACGAGCAGTACTTC. Translation gives CASSLGGSGRVYEQYF. Based on the CDR3 plus reference TRBV11-2 and TRBJ2-7, the full variable domain is EAGVAQSPRYKIIEKRQSVAFWCNPISGHATLYWYQQILGQGPKLLIQFQNNGVVDDSQLPKDRFSAERLKGVDSTLKIQPAKLEDSAVYLCASSLGGSGRVYEQYFGPGTRLTVT.

The genes are TRBV28 and TRBJ2-7; TRBD1 aligns across 7 bases. Looked up from germline, CDR1 is MDHEN and CDR2 is SYDVKM. With 4 bases clipped from V and 2 bases from J, the junction kept 8 bases outside the gene matches. The CDR3 extends over 15 amino acids. CDR3 region: CASSSPGTVTYEQYF. As DNA, the CDR3 is TGTGCCAGCAGTTCTCCCGGGACAGTCACCTACGAGCAGTACTTC.

This clone was recorded only once. The chain joins TRBV5-1 to TRBJ2-3; 11 nucleotides agree with TRBD2. The V and J ends lost 0 bases and 0 bases, in that order; junction bases with no gene match: 3. The CDR3 is made up of 17 amino acids. CDR1 and CDR2 (germline): SGHRS, YFSETQ. DNA of the CDR3: TGCGCCAGCAGCTTGGGGACTAGCGGGTCTAGCACAGATACGCAGTATTTT. It codes for CASSLGTSGSSTDTQYF. Drawing the rest from reference TRBV5-1 and TRBJ2-3, the complete variable domain is KAGVTQTPRYLIKTRGQQVTLSCSPISGHRSVSWYQQTPGQGLQFLFEYFSETQRNKGNFPGRFSGRQFSNSRSEMNVSTLELGDSALYLCASSLGTSGSSTDTQYFGPGTRLTVL.

This chain links TRBV9 with TRBJ1-2, with TRBD1 matching 11 bases. V shed 4 bases, J shed 2 bases, and the junction held 7 bases outside the gene matches. Germline CDR1 and CDR2: SGDLS and YYNGEE. This CDR3 spans 16 amino acids. The CDR3 protein is CASSRDRGYLNYGYTF. CDR3 in DNA: TGTGCCAGCAGCCGGGACAGGGGGTACCTAAACTATGGCTACACCTTC. Variable domain in full (rest from reference TRBV9 and TRBJ1-2): DSGVTQTPKHLITATGQRVTLRCSPRSGDLSVYWYQQSLDQGLQFLIQYYNGEERAKGNILERFSAQQFPDLHSELNLSSLELGDSALYFCASSRDRGYLNYGYTFGSGTRLTVV.

CDR3 sequence: CSVGRDTEAFF. Here the CDR3 DNA reads TGCAGCGTTGGCAGGGACACTGAAGCTTTCTTT. The gene calls are TRBV29-1 and TRBJ1-1, with a weak D call TRBD1 (5 bases). Per the germline V gene, CDR1 is SQVTM and CDR2 is ANQGSEA. The ends were cut back, 4 bases at V and 3 bases at J, with 6 bases in the middle. There are 11 residues in the CDR3. Variable domain in full (rest from reference TRBV29-1 and TRBJ1-1): SAVISQKPSRDICQRGTSLTIQCQVDSQVTMMFWYRQQPGQSLTLIATANQGSEATYESGFVIDKFPISRPNLTFSTLTVSNMSPEDSSIYLCSVGRDTEAFFGQGTRLTVV.

The chain has TRBV4-1 and TRBJ2-3; D is uncertain. The CDR3 is 15 amino acids. Germline loops: CDR1 MGHRA, CDR2 YSYEKL. Trimming removed 0 bases at V and 1 base at J, with 8 bases between. The CDR3 nucleotides are TGCGCCAGCAGCCAAGAAACGAGCCGCACAGATACGCAGTATTTT. This gives the protein CASSQETSRTDTQYF.

The gene calls are TRBV9 and TRBJ1-1, with D possibly TRBD1 on 5 matching bases. Germline V gene sequence: CDR1 SGDLS, CDR2 YYNGEE. The V end was cut by 1 base, the J end by 5 bases, with 15 bases between. There are 15 residues in the CDR3. DNA of the CDR3: TGTGCCAGCAGCGTATCCTGGGGAGGGGTAACTGAAGCTTTCTTT. It is translated as CASSVSWGGVTEAFF.

This clone was seen just once. The chain uses TRBV12-5 and TRBJ2-7; TRBD2 matches 9 bases. V shed 7 bases, J shed 2 bases, and the junction held 3 bases outside the gene matches. The V gene's germline CDR1 is LGHNT and CDR2 FRNRAP. This CDR3 spans 13 amino acids. CDR3 sequence reads: CASVAGGPYEQYF. CDR3 DNA sequence: TGTGCTAGTGTGGCGGGAGGGCCCTACGAGCAGTACTTC.

The chain links TRBV4-1 to TRBJ1-4; D ambiguous. CDR1 and CDR2 from the germline V gene are MGHRA and YSYEKL. Trimming shortened V by 0 bases and J by 8 bases, and 16 bases separated the two germline ends. The CDR3 is 16 residues long. CDR3 in DNA: TGCGCCAGCAGCCAAGATTATCGGGGTTCCGAAGAAAAACTGTTTTTT. Its protein is CASSQDYRGSEEKLFF.

As DNA, the CDR3 is TGTGCCAGCAGTTACTCAATCACGGTCGGTGAAGCTTTCTTT. Its protein is CASSYSITVGEAFF. The V call is TRBV6-5, the J call TRBJ1-1; no firm D call. Germline CDR1 MNHEY, CDR2 SVGAGI. The V gene lost 0 bases and the J gene lost 7 bases, with 12 bases spanning the gap. The CDR3 runs 14 residues.

The sample holds a few counts of this clone. The rearrangement links TRBV5-1 to TRBJ1-1, with D maybe TRBD1 (6 bases). With 0 bases removed from V and 6 bases from J, the gap between germline ends came to 12 bases. The CDR3 is 14 residues long. In germline, CDR1 is SGHRS, CDR2 YFSETQ. The CDR3 region is CASSLAAGEAEAFF. CDR3 sequence (DNA): TGCGCCAGCAGCTTGGCGGCAGGGGAAGCTGAAGCTTTCTTT.

The rearrangement uses TRBV15 and TRBJ2-7, with D perhaps matching TRBD1 (5 bases). Germline CDR1 and CDR2: LNHNV and YYDKDF (reference sequence). Trimming cost V 8 bases and J 3 bases, with 14 bases left between them. There are 13 residues in the CDR3. CDR3 amino acids: CATPPGHSYEQYF. DNA for the CDR3: TGTGCCACCCCGCCAGGGCACAGCTACGAGCAGTACTTC.

The count of this clone is one. The chain links TRBV2 to TRBJ2-5, with D perhaps matching TRBD1 (5 bases). V shed 4 bases and J shed 0 bases, with 9 bases lying between them. CDR3 length equals 14 residues. The germline gives CDR1 SNHLY, CDR2 FYNNEI. The CDR3 nucleotides are TGTGCCAGCAGTGGAGACAGCTACCAAGAGACCCAGTACTTC. Its protein is CASSGDSYQETQYF.

This chain joins TRBV28 and TRBJ2-7, with 7 bases that match TRBD2. J gave up 3 bases and V 2 bases, and 1 base lay outside the gene matches. The CDR3 consists of 13 residues. Per the germline V gene, CDR1 is MDHEN and CDR2 is SYDVKM. For the CDR3, the DNA is TGTGCCAGCAGTTTAGGGGGGGTCTACGAGCAGTACTTC. Translating it yields CASSLGGVYEQYF.